These T cell receptor beta chains were read from a single sample in a study of CD4 and CD8 cells across lung adenocarcinoma regions. TCRdb fed the PCR reads into MiXCR, producing one record per CDR3 protein. The sample contains about 25,000 distinct CDR3 sequences, roughly half of which appear only once. The sequenced material came from CD4+ T cells from the center of a lung tumor. Receptors were obtained from a male donor with lung adenocarcinoma. The CD4 and CD8 labels of this study may be unreliable. Both conserved end residues are part of each CDR3. Fields, in order: D gene, CDR3 length, V gene, clone size, J gene, CDR3 DNA, CDR3 protein. The D gene is left open where the match is weak. Only part of the rows carry a size: once, few, many, or a class if the clone is expanded.

TRBD1	15	TRBV4-1	many	TRBJ2-5	TGCGCCAGCAGCCAGGGACAGGGGGATCGGGAGACCCAGTACTTC	CASSQGQGDRETQYF
TRBD1	15	TRBV7-9	few	TRBJ1-3	TGTGCCAGCGAGAGGACAGGGGGCACTGGAAACACCATATATTTT	CASERTGGTGNTIYF
NA	14	TRBV6-5	many	TRBJ1-4	TGTGCCAGCAGGGCCGGGGGAGGAGATGAAAAACTGTTTTTT	CASRAGGGDEKLFF
NA	13	TRBV11-3	NA	TRBJ2-7	TGTGCCAGCAGCCCTGGGGGGCCTCTTGAGCAGTACTTC	CASSPGGPLEQYF
TRBD2	13	TRBV29-1	NA	TRBJ2-5	TGCAGCGTCCTATCCGCCGGGGGGGAGACCCAGTACTTC	CSVLSAGGETQYF
NA	15	TRBV6-5	NA	TRBJ2-2	TGTGCCAGCAGACTCCAGTCTGTGAGCACCGATGAGCTGTATTTT	CASRLQSVSTDELYF
NA	11	TRBV7-2	many	TRBJ2-7	TGTGCCAGCAGCTTATTAGACGAGCAGTACTTC	CASSLLDEQYF
NA	15	TRBV27	NA	TRBJ2-7	TGTGCCAGGGGGACCGGGTGCCGAGACCAAGATACGCAGTACTTC	CARGTGCRDQDTQYF
TRBD1	19	TRBV23-1	NA	TRBJ2-1	TGCGCCAGCAGTCACGTCCGGGGACGGGACCCAGGGGGTTACAATGAGCAGTTCTTC	CASSHVRGRDPGGYNEQFF
NA	13	TRBV24-1	few	TRBJ1-1	TGTGCCACCAGTGATTGGCGGGACACTGAAGCTTTCTTT	CATSDWRDTEAFF
NA	14	TRBV27	few	TRBJ2-5	TGTGCCAGCAGTTTATCGCCTAGCTCGGGGACCCAGTACTTC	CASSLSPSSGTQYF
NA	15	TRBV4-1	NA	TRBJ1-4	TGCGCCAGCAGCCAGGAGCCCAGGACTAATGAAAAACTGTTTTTT	CASSQEPRTNEKLFF
TRBD2	15	TRBV3-1	few	TRBJ2-5	TGTGCCAGCAGCCAACGAGGCGGGGGTCCTGAGACCCAGTACTTC	CASSQRGGGPETQYF
NA	15	TRBV20-1	NA	TRBJ2-1	TGCAGTGCTAGGCTGCGAGGGAGTGGGTACAATGAGCAGTTCTTC	CSARLRGSGYNEQFF
NA	11	TRBV6-1	NA	TRBJ2-7	TGTGCCAGCACCGCAGACAATGAGCAGTACTTC	CASTADNEQYF
TRBD1	15	TRBV6-6	many	TRBJ1-2	TGTGCCAGCAGTACCGGGACAGGGGGAGGATATGGCTACACCTTC	CASSTGTGGGYGYTF
TRBD1	15	TRBV7-9	NA	TRBJ2-7	TGTGCCAGCAGCTTAACGGGACAGCCAAAAACCGAGCAGTACTTC	CASSLTGQPKTEQYF
NA	14	TRBV11-3	NA	TRBJ2-4	TGCGCCGGCTCGGGGCCGTGGGCCAAAAACATTCAGTACTTC	CAGSGPWAKNIQYF
NA	16	TRBV4-1	many	TRBJ2-6	TGCGCCAGCAGCAAAGGACCGCCGGGCGGGGCCAACGTCCTGACTTTC	CASSKGPPGGANVLTF
TRBD1	16	TRBV27	NA	TRBJ2-5	TGTGCCAGCAGAAAAACCCTCGGACAGGGGGGAGAGACCCAGTACTTC	CASRKTLGQGGETQYF
NA	13	TRBV6-1	NA	TRBJ2-3	TGTGCCAGCAGTATCATACGGACCAATACGCAGTATTTT	CASSIIRTNTQYF
NA	14	TRBV27	few	TRBJ2-3	TGTGCGGGCAGTGGGGGCGGGGCGACAGAGACCCAGTATTTT	CAGSGGGATETQYF
NA	16	TRBV27	NA	TRBJ2-4	TGTGTCAGCCGCGTCCCGGGGCTGAGAGCCAAAGACACTCAGTACTTC	CVSRVPGLRAKDTQYF
NA	16	TRBV6-2/TRBV6-3	NA	TRBJ2-5	TGTGCCAGCGAGGGGGACGGAGGCCGTGACCAAGAGACGCAGTACTTT	CASEGDGGRDQETQYF
NA	15	TRBV18	NA	TRBJ2-3	TGTGCCAGCTCACCGATCGGCAGCCTAACAGATACGCAGTATTTT	CASSPIGSLTDTQYF
NA	15	TRBV24-1	NA	TRBJ2-6	TGTGCCACCAGTGATTCAGGCCTAGGGGCCAACGTCCTGACTTTC	CATSDSGLGANVLTF
NA	12	TRBV7-6	many	TRBJ2-2	TGTGCCAGCGCGTCAAACACCGGGGAGCTGTTTTTT	CASASNTGELFF
NA	14	TRBV27	NA	TRBJ2-5	TGTGCCAGCAGTTGGAACGGACACGAAAAGACCCAGTACTTC	CASSWNGHEKTQYF
NA	14	TRBV20-1	few	TRBJ2-1	TGCAGTGCTAGCCGGGGCGCGAACGACAATGAGCAGTTCTTC	CSASRGANDNEQFF
NA	15	TRBV6-1	few	TRBJ2-7	TGTGCCAGCACCTATCGCCCCGACAGTTCCTACGAGCAGTACTTC	CASTYRPDSSYEQYF
TRBD1	12	TRBV5-1	once	TRBJ2-2	TGCGCCAGCAGCGGGGACAGCGGGGAGCTGTTTTTT	CASSGDSGELFF
TRBD2	15	TRBV12-3/TRBV12-4	NA	TRBJ2-1	TGTGCCAGCAGTTTTGCGGGGGGAAGAAGCAATGAGCAGTTCTTC	CASSFAGGRSNEQFF
TRBD2	15	TRBV7-2	many	TRBJ2-1	TGTGCCAGCAGCCTATGGAGCGGGAGGGCCTATGAGCAGTTCTTC	CASSLWSGRAYEQFF
NA	13	TRBV10-1	NA	TRBJ2-4	TGCGCCAGCGGGGAGCGGAACGAGCATACGCAGTACTTC	CASGERNEHTQYF
NA	14	TRBV7-3	NA	TRBJ2-5	TGTGCCAGCAGCTTATCTCCGGCACAAGAGACCCAGTACTTC	CASSLSPAQETQYF
TRBD2	16	TRBV27	NA	TRBJ2-3	TGTGCCAGCGCGGGACTTGGGGGGAGGGCCCAAGATACCCAGTACTTT	CASAGLGGRAQDTQYF
NA	13	TRBV10-1	many	TRBJ1-1	TGCGCCAGCAGTGAGTATTCCCAGGGATATGCTTTCTTT	CASSEYSQGYAFF
NA	17	TRBV28	few	TRBJ2-3	TGTGCCAGCAGCACATCCTACGGGCTGGCGGACACAGATACGCAGTATTTT	CASSTSYGLADTDTQYF
NA	15	TRBV6-1	many	TRBJ2-7	TGTGCCAGCAGAACCGACAGGACCCGAAGCCACGAGCAGTACTTC	CASRTDRTRSHEQYF
TRBD2	18	TRBV20-1	many	TRBJ2-3	TGCAGTGCCACCTATAGCGGGAGGGGAGGTAGTAGGACAGATACGCAGTATTTT	CSATYSGRGGSRTDTQYF
TRBD1	13	TRBV11-2	few	TRBJ1-2	TGTGCCAGCAGTCCAGGGGGGCCCTATGGCTACACCTTC	CASSPGGPYGYTF